The rows below give T cell receptor beta chains drawn from one sample of a study of blood T cell repertoires in COVID-19. The table came from immunoSEQ multiplex PCR; TCRdb's copy has only in-frame clones and leaves some out. This table holds fewer than 250,000 clones, over 75% found once. The sample consisted of PBMCs or T cells enriched from blood (not recorded which). The receptors shown here come from a woman in her thirties or forties with acute COVID-19. The CDR3 runs from the conserved cysteine through the conserved F or W. The D gene is left open where the match is weak. Some rows have no size entry. The others give once, few or many, or a class for an expanded clone.

NA TRBJ1-2 TRBV28 NA TGTGCCAGCATTAAGACAGGTGCTCATGGCTACACCTTC CASIKTGAHGYTF
TRBD1 TRBJ1-1 TRBV6-6 NA TGTGCCAGCAGCCGCGGACAGGACACTGAAGCTTTCTTT CASSRGQDTEAFF
NA TRBJ1-1 TRBV5-1 NA TGCGCCAGCAGCTTGGCCGGGGTACTGAACACTGAAGCTTTCTTT CASSLAGVLNTEAFF
TRBD1 TRBJ1-2 TRBV3-1/TRBV3-2 NA TGTGCCAGCCATGACCGCGACAGGGCTAACTATGGCTACACCTTC CASHDRDRANYGYTF
NA TRBJ1-5 TRBV30 NA TGTGCCTGGAGTCGTAACAGAAATAGCAATCAGCCCCAGCATTTT CAWSRNRNSNQPQHF
NA TRBJ1-1 TRBV28 NA TGTGCCAGCAGCACCGGGAACTTAAACACTGAAGCTTTCTTT CASSTGNLNTEAFF
NA TRBJ1-1 TRBV28 NA TGTGCCAGCAGTTTAACAGAAGGCATGAACACTGAAGCTTTCTTT CASSLTEGMNTEAFF
TRBD1 TRBJ1-1 TRBV5-1 few TGCGCCAGCAGCTCGGCCTTGAGAGGGACAGGGGCGGAAGAAGCTTTCTTT CASSSALRGTGAEEAFF
NA TRBJ1-1 TRBV19 NA TGTGCCTCGCACCCGGGACTTTTGAACACTGAAGCTTTCTTT CASHPGLLNTEAFF
TRBD1 TRBJ2-7 TRBV2 NA TGTGCCAGCAGTGGGCCGACAGGGTTTTACGAGCAGTACTTC CASSGPTGFYEQYF
NA TRBJ1-6 TRBV12-3/TRBV12-4 NA TGTGCCAGCAGACTGCGGGGGGATTCACCCCTCCACTTT CASRLRGDSPLHF
NA TRBJ1-5 TRBV5-6 few TGTGCCAGCAGCCAAGGACTAAGGGGCAATCAGCCCCAGCATTTT CASSQGLRGNQPQHF
NA TRBJ2-3 TRBV7-9 once TGTGCCAGCAGCTTAGTCAGGGCCTCCAGCACAGATACGCAGTATTTT CASSLVRASSTDTQYF
TRBD2 TRBJ2-1 TRBV5-1 NA TGCGCCCGCAGCCCGGGGGGCGGGGGGGCCGATTCTCGTGAGCAGTTCTTC CARSPGGGGADSREQFF
NA TRBJ2-4 TRBV7-2 NA TGTGCCAGCAGCTTAGCGACCACAAGAACGGGGAACATTCAGTACTTC CASSLATTRTGNIQYF
NA TRBJ1-3 TRBV28 NA TGTGCCAGTGCGCGGTCCGGCTCTGGAAACACCATATATTTT CASARSGSGNTIYF
NA TRBJ1-1 TRBV12-3/TRBV12-4 NA TGTGCCAGCAGTTCTAAGATGAACACTGAAGCTTTCTTT CASSSKMNTEAFF
NA TRBJ2-1 TRBV30 once TGTGCCTGGAGTGTACGCGATGAGCAGTTCTTC CAWSVRDEQFF
TRBD2 TRBJ2-7 TRBV14 NA TGTGCCAGCAGCCGCCCTGGGGCGGGAGGCCCCTACGAGCAGTACTTC CASSRPGAGGPYEQYF
TRBD2 TRBJ2-4 TRBV5-3 once TGTGCCAGAAGCCTATTGACTAGCGGGAGCGAAAACATTCAGTACTTC CARSLLTSGSENIQYF
NA TRBJ1-5 TRBV28 NA TGTGCCAGCAGTCCGCACTCGGGGGGCGTTCAGCCCCAGCATTTT CASSPHSGGVQPQHF
TRBD1 TRBJ2-1 TRBV5-5 NA TGTGCCAGCAGCGCCCTTGGGGACAGTACCTACAATGAGCAGTTCTTC CASSALGDSTYNEQFF
NA TRBJ1-6 TRBV28 NA TGTGCCAGTGGGCCCCGCCGCTCCTATAATTCACCCCTCCACTTT CASGPRRSYNSPLHF
NA TRBJ2-7 TRBV9 NA TGTGCCAGCAGCGTAGAGGGGCATAGGGAGCAGTACTTC CASSVEGHREQYF
TRBD1 TRBJ1-1 TRBV18 NA TGTGCCAGCTCACTAAGACAGGGCGTCAAGGGCACTGAAGCTTTCTTT CASSLRQGVKGTEAFF
NA TRBJ1-5 TRBV30 NA TGTGCCTGGAGTAGCCAGGTTAGCAATCAGCCCCAGCATTTT CAWSSQVSNQPQHF
TRBD2 TRBJ2-7 TRBV2 NA TGTGCCAGCAGTCTAGCGGGGGAATCCCACGAGCAGTACTTC CASSLAGESHEQYF
NA TRBJ2-2 TRBV29-1 NA TGCAGCGTAACCCAACAGGGTGGAACCGGGGAGCTGTTTTTT CSVTQQGGTGELFF
NA TRBJ2-7 TRBV12-3/TRBV12-4 NA TGTGCCAGCCGAGGTTCCGCCTACGAGCAGTACTTC CASRGSAYEQYF
NA TRBJ1-2 TRBV5-1 NA TGCGCCAGCAGCGGTGCGGGGGGCACTGGCTACACCTTC CASSGAGGTGYTF
TRBD2 TRBJ2-1 TRBV19 NA TGTGCCAGTGGAAGCGGGGCCATGGGGGGTGAGCAGTTCTTC CASGSGAMGGEQFF
NA TRBJ2-5 TRBV19 NA TGTGCCAGTAGTCCTCTGGCAGGGTTGAAGACCCAGTACTTC CASSPLAGLKTQYF
NA TRBJ1-1 TRBV27 NA TGTGCCAGCAGACCCCTCGGGGGGAACACTGAAGCTTTCTTT CASRPLGGNTEAFF
NA TRBJ2-4 TRBV6-4 NA TGTGCCAGCATCATACAGGAGACGGCCAAAAACATTCAGTACTTC CASIIQETAKNIQYF
NA TRBJ2-2 TRBV19 NA TGTGCCAGTACCCCGACAGGAGCGGCCACCGGGGAGCTGTTTTTT CASTPTGAATGELFF
TRBD1 TRBJ1-1 TRBV2 few TGTGCCAGCAGAGGAGCGGGACAGGGGAACACTGAAGCTTTCTTT CASRGAGQGNTEAFF
NA TRBJ1-3 TRBV3-1/TRBV3-2 NA TGTGCCAGCAGCCAAGACAGTACTGGAAACACCATATATTTT CASSQDSTGNTIYF